Given below is one T cell receptor beta chain in context. Its target is unknown. From the 5' RACE reads, TCRdb called clonotypes with MiXCR, one entry per CDR3 protein. The sample contains almost 350,000 distinct CDR3 sequences, 20% to 25% of which appear only once. This record belongs to a study of T-cell memory formation after mild COVID-19. Turning to the study itself: Across donors, TCR clusters were largely donor specific.

Points from the study as a whole: Pre-infection memory carried some responding clones, suggesting that cross-reactive memory joined.

Germline CDR1 and CDR2: LGHDT and YNNKEL (reference sequence). The CDR3 spans 13 residues. Trimming stripped 4 bases from V and 8 bases from J, with 14 bases between. The chain employs TRBV3-1 and TRBJ1-1; D call uncertain. This receptor was identified in a man younger than 35 who had mild COVID-19 (a few samples of this study predate the infection). Cell type and time point are not known. The sample comprised PBMCs or a T cell subset sorted from them (not recorded which). The CDR3 reads CASSRSAGLEAFF. DNA of the CDR3: TGTGCCAGCAGCCGATCGGCAGGCTTAGAAGCTTTCTTT.